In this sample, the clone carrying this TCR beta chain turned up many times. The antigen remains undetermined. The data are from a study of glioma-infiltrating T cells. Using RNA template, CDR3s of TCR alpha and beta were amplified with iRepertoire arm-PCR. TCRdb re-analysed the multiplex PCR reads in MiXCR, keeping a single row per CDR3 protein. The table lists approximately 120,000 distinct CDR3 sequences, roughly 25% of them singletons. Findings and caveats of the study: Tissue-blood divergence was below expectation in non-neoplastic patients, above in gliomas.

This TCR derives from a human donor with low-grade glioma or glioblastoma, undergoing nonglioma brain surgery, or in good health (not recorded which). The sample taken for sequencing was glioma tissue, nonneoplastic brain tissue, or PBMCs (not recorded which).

The CDR3: CASSVLAGGQGQPQHF. The CDR3 coding sequence is TGCGCCAGCAGTGTACTAGCGGGAGGCCAGGGTCAGCCCCAGCATTTT. The chain is built from TRBV10-2 and TRBJ1-5; possible D gene TRBD1, 5 bases. V shed 4 bases and J shed 6 bases, with 19 bases lying between them. The CDR3 length is 16 residues. Germline-derived CDR1 and CDR2 are WSHSY and SAAADI.